This T cell receptor (beta chain) was captured in a study of PD-1 blockade in classical Hodgkin lymphoma. Study-wide results and limits: Complete responders showed a baseline diversity that resembled the diversity of newly diagnosed patients. Repertoire difference causes, possibly disease activity or prior therapy, remain undefined. By C4D1, diversity of CD4+ TCRs had risen significantly, whereas that of CD8+ TCRs had not.

Measured with immunoSEQ multiplex PCR; TCRdb has only the in-frame clones, and not every one. The table records 80,000 to 100,000 clones, roughly 80% of them present only once. The CDR3 loop spans 12 amino acids. Deletions cut 0 bases from V and 16 bases from J, with 14 bases between. Germline V gene sequence: CDR1 SGHNT, CDR2 YYREEE (reference sequence). This clone was counted a few times. The antigen is not known. Relapse was seen in all patients after autologous stem cell transplantation, and brentuximab vedotin exposure was variable. Under best response, outcomes were complete response, partial response or progressive disease.

This TCR derives from a human donor with classical Hodgkin lymphoma. The V call is TRBV5-4, the J call TRBJ2-1; the D is unclear. The specimen was peripheral blood mononuclear cells (PBMCs), collected before the second cycle of nivolumab. CDR3 sequence: CASSLDRTDLFF. The CDR3 nucleotides read TGTGCCAGCAGCTTGGACCGCACTGACCTTTTCTTC.